This TCR beta chain was documented in a study of beta chain features in type 1 diabetes. The sequenced template was cDNA made from the entire isolated RNA. Generated by immunoSEQ multiplex PCR, the TCRdb table keeps only in-frame clones and is missing some. The sample contains about 170,000 clones, around 8% of which appear only once. Study-level results: Shorter TCRB CDR3s, moderately but significantly so, were found in Type 1 diabetes patients in all four CD4+ subsets.

Germline loops: CDR1 LGHNA, CDR2 YSLEER. The CDR3 is made up of 14 amino acids. V lost 6 bases to trimming and J lost 5 bases, with 16 bases between them. This clone occurred a few times. What it recognizes is unknown. Blood was collected once per donor into heparin, averaging roughly 120 mL. This clonotype was sampled from a middle-aged woman with type 1 diabetes. Sequenced input: central memory CD4+ T cells from blood. The chain has TRBV4-3 and TRBJ1-2; D is undetermined. The DNA for the CDR3 is TGCGCCAGCAGACCGACGGCGGCCGGATATGGCTACACCTTC. This gives the protein CASRPTAAGYGYTF.